This TCR beta chain was obtained from a study of tumor-infiltrating lymphocytes in oesophageal squamous cell carcinoma. One entry per CDR3 protein, called by TCRdb with MiXCR from the PCR reads. The repertoire holds under 15,000 distinct CDR3 sequences, around 56% seen once, with approximately 29% in the top ten. CDR1 and CDR2 (germline): MNHEY, SVGEGT. This CDR3 has 9 residues. The rearrangement uses TRBV6-2 or TRBV6-3 and TRBJ2-1; D is perhaps TRBD1 (6 bases). The end of the DNA fits TRBJ2-5 better, so the J call may be wrong. Material for sequencing was esophageal tumor tissue. This clonotype was obtained from a female donor with esophageal squamous cell carcinoma. DNA of the CDR3: TGTGCCGTGGGGACAATCCAGTACTTC. It encodes CAVGTIQYF.